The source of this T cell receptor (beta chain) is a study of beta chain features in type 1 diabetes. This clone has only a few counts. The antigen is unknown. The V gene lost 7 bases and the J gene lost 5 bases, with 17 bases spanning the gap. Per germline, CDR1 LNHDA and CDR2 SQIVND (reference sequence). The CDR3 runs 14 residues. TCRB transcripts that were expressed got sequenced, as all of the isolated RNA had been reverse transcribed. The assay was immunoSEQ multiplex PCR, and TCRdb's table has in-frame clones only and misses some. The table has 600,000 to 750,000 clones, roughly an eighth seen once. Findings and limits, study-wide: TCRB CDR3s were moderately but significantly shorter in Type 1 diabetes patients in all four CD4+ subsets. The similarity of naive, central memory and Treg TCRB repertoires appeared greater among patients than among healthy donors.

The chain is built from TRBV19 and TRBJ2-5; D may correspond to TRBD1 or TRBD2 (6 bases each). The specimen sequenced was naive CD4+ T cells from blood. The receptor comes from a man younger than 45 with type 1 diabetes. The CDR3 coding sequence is TGTGCCAGTACCCCGGGGGCTTCTCGGGAGACCCAGTACTTC. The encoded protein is CASTPGASRETQYF.